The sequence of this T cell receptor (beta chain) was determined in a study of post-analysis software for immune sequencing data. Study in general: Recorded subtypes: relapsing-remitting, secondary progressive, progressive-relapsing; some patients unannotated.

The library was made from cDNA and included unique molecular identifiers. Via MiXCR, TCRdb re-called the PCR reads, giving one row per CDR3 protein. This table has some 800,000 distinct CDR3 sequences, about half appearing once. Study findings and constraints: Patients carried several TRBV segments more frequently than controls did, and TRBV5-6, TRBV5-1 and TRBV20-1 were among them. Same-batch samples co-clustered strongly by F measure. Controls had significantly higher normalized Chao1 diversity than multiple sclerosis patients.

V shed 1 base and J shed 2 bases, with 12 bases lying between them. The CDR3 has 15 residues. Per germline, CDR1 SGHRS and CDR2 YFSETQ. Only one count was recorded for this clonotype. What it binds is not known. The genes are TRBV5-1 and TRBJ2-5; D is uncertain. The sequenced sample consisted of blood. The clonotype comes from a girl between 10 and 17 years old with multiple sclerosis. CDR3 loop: CASSLRVTGQETQYF. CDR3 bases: TGCGCCAGCAGCTTGAGGGTTACGGGTCAAGAGACCCAGTACTTC.